The 18 T cell receptor beta chains presented below share a single source sample, sequenced in a study of response to subunit inactivated influenza vaccine. MiXCR, applied by TCRdb to the RT-PCR reads, yields one record per CDR3 protein. Seen here are over 150,000 distinct CDR3 sequences, about an eighth observed once, and the top ten hold 26%. The sequencing used CD8+ T cells sorted from PBMCs, collected roughly 5 days after vaccination. The receptors here all came from a man aged 50 to 59 who received an inactivated influenza vaccine.

This clonotype was found a few times. V gene TRBV29-1 combines with J gene TRBJ1-2, with a possible D match to TRBD1 (6 bases). Germline lookup yields CDR1 SQVTM and CDR2 ANQGSEA. The CDR3 loop spans 16 amino acids. V was shortened by 0 bases and J by 4 bases, with 18 bases between the two germline ends. The CDR3, as DNA: TGCAGCGTTGAAGATCTTGGTTCTACAGGGACCTATGGCTACACCTTC. Translated, it gives CSVEDLGSTGTYGYTF.

The sample holds many counts of this clonotype. The chain links TRBV10-1 to TRBJ2-1, with D maybe TRBD1 (6 bases). Between the trimmed V and J ends, which lost 9 bases and 4 bases, there was a span of 13 bases. Germline CDR1 is WNHNN and CDR2 is SYGVQD (reference sequence). The length of the CDR3 is 13 residues. The CDR3 nucleotides are TGCGCCAGTGCAGGGGACCTGTACAATGAGCAGTTCTTC. Translating gives CASAGDLYNEQFF.

This chain connects TRBV7-9 to TRBJ2-5; 7 nucleotides line up with TRBD1. The CDR3 extends over 15 amino acids. Per the germline V gene, CDR1 is SEHNR and CDR2 is FQNEAQ (reference sequence). V was pared by 5 bases and J by 5 bases, with 11 bases of the junction left unmatched. CDR3 nucleotide sequence: TGTGCCAGCAGCACATCCGACAGGGTAGGGGAGACCCAGTACTTC. The encoded protein is CASSTSDRVGETQYF.

This clonotype was seen ten or more times. The chain joins TRBV7-9 to TRBJ2-6; a possible D gene is TRBD1 (5 bases). CDR1 is SEHNR and CDR2 is FQNEAQ in the germline V gene (reference sequence). The CDR3 contains 12 residues. The V and J ends lost 4 bases and 11 bases respectively, with 9 bases between them. The CDR3 region has the DNA TGTGCCAGCAGCTCCGGACATGACGTCCTGACTTTC. Its protein is CASSSGHDVLTF.

The CDR3 region is CASSPGGVNTEAFF. DNA for the CDR3: TGTGCCAGCAGCCCCGGGGGGGTGAACACTGAAGCTTTCTTT. The chain uses TRBV7-8 and TRBJ1-1; weak D call: TRBD1 (5 bases). The CDR3 loop spans 14 amino acids. V was clipped by 5 bases and J by 0 bases, with 10 bases between them. Germline lookup yields CDR1 SGHVS and CDR2 FQNEAQ.

This clonotype was seen more than once but under ten times. The chain carries TRBV7-2 and TRBJ2-3, with 11 bases fitting TRBD2. CDR3 length: 15 amino acids. The V segment lost 7 bases and the J segment 4 bases; nucleotides outside the gene matches: 7. From germline, CDR1 is SGHTA and CDR2 FQGNSA. The CDR3 here is CASILSGGVADTQYF. CDR3 nucleotide sequence: TGTGCCAGCATCCTTAGCGGGGGGGTCGCAGATACGCAGTATTTT.

The V and J genes are TRBV5-1 and TRBJ2-7, with 9 bases aligning to TRBD1. Germline CDR1 and CDR2: SGHRS and YFSETQ. Trimming took 0 bases from V and 2 from J; bases not matched to a gene: 3. The CDR3 consists of 15 residues. CDR3 DNA sequence: TGCGCCAGCAGCTTGGGGACAGGGGCGGCCTACGAGCAGTACTTC. Translated: CASSLGTGAAYEQYF.

This clonotype has more than one count but fewer than ten. The rearrangement joins TRBV6-1 to TRBJ2-7; maybe TRBD2 (5 bases). Germline V gives CDR1 MNHNS, CDR2 SASEGT. CDR3 length: 16 residues. Trimming removed 3 bases from V and 4 bases from J, with 19 bases in between. Written as DNA, the CDR3 is TGTGCCAGCAGTGAGTTGGCCGGGATTAGTATATACGAGCAGTACTTC. It is translated as CASSELAGISIYEQYF.

The rearrangement links TRBV11-1 to TRBJ2-1, with TRBD2 matching 7 bases. The CDR3 is made up of 18 amino acids. The germline CDR1 and CDR2 sequences are SGHAT and FQDESV (reference sequence). J gave up 0 bases and V 2 bases, and 10 bases lay outside the gene matches. CDR3 sequence: CASSLPFGGSSSYNEQFF. Here the CDR3 DNA reads TGTGCCAGCAGCTTACCTTTCGGGGGGTCGAGCTCCTACAATGAGCAGTTCTTC.

This clonotype has only a few counts. The V gene is TRBV7-6, the J gene TRBJ2-1; D unclear. Germline CDR1 reads SGHVS; CDR2 reads FNYEAQ. This CDR3 comprises 14 residues. V was trimmed by 5 bases and J by 2 bases, leaving 10 bases between them. The DNA of the CDR3 is TGTGCCAGCAGCAAACACCGAGCCTACAATGAGCAGTTCTTC. This sequence encodes CASSKHRAYNEQFF. The variable domain in full, with the rest retrieved from reference TRBV7-6 and TRBJ2-1, is GAGVSQSPRYKVTKRGQDVALRCDPISGHVSLYWYRQALGQGPEFLTYFNYEAQQDKSGLPNDRFSAERPEGSISTLTIQRTEQRDSAMYRCASSKHRAYNEQFFGPGTRLTVL.

This clonotype was recorded only once. The gene calls are TRBV29-1 and TRBJ2-1, with 9 bases aligning to TRBD2. The CDR3 loop spans 15 amino acids. V was pared by 5 bases and J by 5 bases, with 10 bases of the junction left unmatched. The germline CDR1 and CDR2 sequences are SQVTM and ANQGSEA. CDR3 coding DNA: TGCAGCGTTCTTGTTGGACTAGCGACGCACAATGAGCAGTTCTTC. It yields the protein CSVLVGLATHNEQFF.

V gene TRBV6-5 combines with J gene TRBJ1-5, with 7 bases lining up with TRBD1. This CDR3 is built from 16 residues. The germline V gene has CDR1 MNHEY and CDR2 SVGAGI. V lost 2 bases to trimming and J lost 0 bases; unmatched junction nucleotides: 4. The CDR3 DNA is TGTGCCAGCAGTTACCTAAGACAGGGTAGCAATCAGCCCCAGCATTTT. It translates to CASSYLRQGSNQPQHF.

This clonotype was seen more than once but under ten times. The chain joins TRBV10-3 to TRBJ2-7; TRBD2 is a possible D gene (5 bases). The ends were cut back, 8 bases at V and 3 bases at J, with 14 bases in the middle. The CDR3 is 13 residues long. CDR1 is ENHRY and CDR2 is SYGVKD in the germline V gene. For the CDR3, the DNA is TGTGCCATCTGCGGCGGAACTAGCTACGAGCAGTACTTC. This encodes CAICGGTSYEQYF.

The chain links TRBV7-9 to TRBJ2-7; D is ambiguous. Per the germline V gene, CDR1 is SEHNR and CDR2 is FQNEAQ (reference sequence). The length of the CDR3 is 12 residues. V shed 5 bases and J shed 2 bases, with 7 bases lying between them. The CDR3 sequence: CASSKEPYEQYF. The DNA for the CDR3 is TGTGCCAGCAGCAAGGAGCCCTACGAGCAGTACTTC.

DNA of the CDR3: TGTGCCTGGAGTGTAGGGGGAGGTACTGAAGCTTTCTTT. This gives the protein CAWSVGGGTEAFF. The rearrangement joins TRBV30 to TRBJ1-1; possible D gene TRBD1, 6 bases. Trimming cost V 0 bases and J 5 bases, with 10 bases left between them. The germline V gene encodes CDR1 GTSNPN and CDR2 SVGIG (reference sequence). The CDR3 is made up of 13 amino acids.

This clonotype showed up just a few times. The chain is built from TRBV4-3 and TRBJ1-2; D is undetermined. With 0 bases removed from V and 1 base from J, the gap between germline ends came to 9 bases. CDR3 size: 15 residues. Germline-derived CDR1 and CDR2 are LGHNA and YSLEER. CDR3 bases: TGCGCCAGCAGCCAAGAAACCGGGTTTAACTATGGCTACACCTTC. Translation: CASSQETGFNYGYTF.

Many counts were recorded for this clonotype. The J gene is TRBJ2-1, the V gene TRBV12-3 or TRBV12-4, with D possibly being TRBD1 (6 bases). Trimming shortened V by 5 bases and J by 5 bases, and 10 bases separated the two germline ends. The CDR3 consists of 13 residues. The chain's CDR3 is CASSIGTNNEQFF. The CDR3 bases are TGTGCCAGCAGTATCGGGACAAACAATGAGCAGTTCTTC.

This clonotype was seen more than once but under ten times. V gene TRBV5-1 combines with J gene TRBJ1-4; D remains unclear. Looked up from germline, CDR1 is SGHRS and CDR2 is YFSETQ. V lost 0 bases to trimming and J lost 3 bases, with 12 bases between them. This CDR3 contains 16 residues. The CDR3 reads CASSLAVGGPNEKLFF. CDR3 DNA sequence: TGCGCCAGCAGCTTGGCCGTGGGTGGGCCTAATGAAAAACTGTTTTTT.